This T cell receptor (beta chain) was obtained from a study of shared clonotypes between healthy human individuals (TCRdb year 2020). Describing the broader study: A couple of women and a few men aged 18 to 49 years were included in the cohort. To increase sequencing depth and limit assay-specific biases, TCR repertoire library preparation and sequencing were carried out by different laboratories using diverse techniques. For each donor, three plates each were used for CD4 naive and CD4 memory, two plates were used for CD8 naive, and one plate was used for CD8 memory. To estimate repertoire size and how much clonotypes are shared between individuals, the study performed deep sequencing of blood TCR repertoires from a handful of healthy adults. Each donor's leukapheresis produced roughly between roughly 0.85 and 10 billion PBMCs. Overall study results and their limits: Naive subsets generally had larger estimated clonotype richness than memory subsets did. Sharing across a few donors was observed for approximately 5% of naive CD4, less than 4% of naive CD8, about 2.3% of memory CD4, and roughly 0.4% of memory CD8 clonotypes. Only blood was sampled, and tissue TCR repertoires likely differ from those in blood. Even with the large sequencing depth, rarefaction of the sorted-subset datasets indicated that sequencing was incomplete. The genetic and exposure-history diversity represented was limited by the small number of donors. Pairwise subsampling indicated that sequencing depth was expected to affect the degree of clonotype sharing among donors. Compared with non-shared clonotypes, clonotypes shared by all four sorted-subset donors had higher generation probabilities.

CDR1 and CDR2, per the germline V gene (reference sequence), are LNHDA and SQIVND. From the cysteine up to the phenylalanine, the CDR3 has a length of 12 residues. The CDR3 DNA has 36 bases and is translated from base 1. Between the V and J ends, shortened by 9 bases and 6 bases respectively, the junction contains 14 bases. Using the deep immunoSEQ assay, TCR CDR3 regions were amplified from genomic DNA by multiplex PCR. For each cell subset, the extracted genomic DNA was distributed evenly across all wells of several immunoSEQ 96-well plates, and each plate served as one replicate. For sorted subsets, 200 to 250 ng genomic DNA, equal to 25,000 to 35,000 T cell genomes, was loaded into each replicate PCR. Purified libraries were quantified with a Qubit 3.0 fluorometer, sized on a Bioanalyzer 2100, and re-quantified with the KAPA Library Quantification kit. Every immunoSEQ 96-well plate was sequenced on a dedicated single-read 150-cycle Illumina NextSeq 550 flow cell. The authors processed their data as follows. Because only junctional sequences without quality scores were contained in the immunoSEQ output, filtering matching that applied to full-length reads could not be performed. To assign V/J genes and CDR3, sequences were annotated against IMGT germline references using PyIR, a Python wrapper for IgBLAST v1.9. Reads with weak V/J assignments (E-value above 1e-6), missing CDR3, stop codons, out-of-frame junctions, or ambiguous translated residues were removed. V3J clonotypes were defined by identical inferred V gene, J gene, and CDR3 amino acid sequence. To compute the percentage overlap between repertoires, the number of shared unique clonotypes was divided by the size of the smaller repertoire. Richness of each repertoire was evaluated using RTK rarefaction, the Chao1 estimator, and Recon v2.1 estimates of unobserved clonotypes. For all TCRbeta clonotypes obtained by the gDNA method from a few donors, generation probabilities were computed with OLGA. This immuneACCESS table, as held by TCRdb, lists in-frame sequences with V and J called but not all clones. Of the missing ones, under half trace to an unresolved V gene in checked studies; the others have no known cause. V and J calls and clone size come straight from that table; D and trimming were deduced from the DNA. Here the sample has more than 2 million clones; 85% to 95% occur a single time. Of the sample, over 1.5% is held by the ten largest clones.

For the CD8 naive samples, CD45RO-negative cells were positively selected for CCR7, yielding a CD45RA+CCR7+ population from which TemRA cells were excluded. Donors were healthy HIV-negative adults with no recently reported acute infections or vaccinations. All donors were Caucasian adults living in Nashville, Tennessee, USA. Blood was obtained by leukapheresis, after which PBMCs were separated by Ficoll-Histopaque density gradient centrifugation and cryopreserved in liquid nitrogen vapor phase. Analytical flow cytometry was used to check the purity and quantity of every magnetically sorted T cell population. Genomic DNA was isolated from every sorted fraction and measured by UV absorbance on a Nanodrop 2000c. About this clone itself: Its antigen is not yet known. There are no base qualities to consult, and no much larger clone falls within one base.

The sequenced sample consisted of naive CD8+ T cells from PBMCs. In the paper's terms, the cell subset or site label means: CD45RA+CCR7+. This receptor was taken from a man younger than 35 in good health. Some clones in this sample may be carry-over from other donors' samples. The chain was built from TRBV19 and TRBJ1-1, with an unclear D gene assignment. The sequenced DNA is TGTGCCAGCCACAATTGGAGGCCTGAAGCTTTCTTT. It translates as CASHNWRPEAFF.